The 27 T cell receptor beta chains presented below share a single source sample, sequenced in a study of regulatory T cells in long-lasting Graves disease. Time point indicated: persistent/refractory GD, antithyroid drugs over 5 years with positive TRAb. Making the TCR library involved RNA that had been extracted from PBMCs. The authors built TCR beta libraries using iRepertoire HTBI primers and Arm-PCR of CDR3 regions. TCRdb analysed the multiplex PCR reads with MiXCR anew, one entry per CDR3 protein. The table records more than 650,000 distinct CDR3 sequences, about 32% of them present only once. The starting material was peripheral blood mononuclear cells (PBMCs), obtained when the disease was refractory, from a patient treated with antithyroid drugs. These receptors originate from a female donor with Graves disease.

DNA of the CDR3: TGCGCCAGCAGCTTGGGGGACAGGGTCGTCACTGAAGCTTTCTTT. Its translation: CASSLGDRVVTEAFF. V is TRBV5-1 and J is TRBJ1-1, with TRBD1 identical over 9 bases. The ends lost 0 bases at V and 4 bases at J; junction bases unmatched: 4. Per germline, CDR1 SGHRS and CDR2 YFSETQ. This CDR3 contains 15 residues.

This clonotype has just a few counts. DNA of the CDR3: TGTGCCACCGGACCCCGGGCTTTGACAACCTACGAGCAGTACTTC. The encoded protein is CATGPRALTTYEQYF. V gene TRBV24-1 combines with J gene TRBJ2-7; D ambiguous. V gave up 9 bases and J gave up 2 bases, with 19 bases separating them. The germline gives CDR1 KGHDR, CDR2 SFDVKD. The CDR3 contains 15 residues.

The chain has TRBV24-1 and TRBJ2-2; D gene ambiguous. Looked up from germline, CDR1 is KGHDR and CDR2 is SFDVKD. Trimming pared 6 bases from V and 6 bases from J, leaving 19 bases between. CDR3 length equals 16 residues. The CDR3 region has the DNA TGTGCCACCAGTCATGCAGTTGGCGTGTCGGCCGGGGAGCTGTTTTTT. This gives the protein CATSHAVGVSAGELFF.

CDR3 coding DNA: TGTGCCAGCGTAATGCTGACAGGGGGTTTTTACGAGCAGTACTTC. Its protein is CASVMLTGGFYEQYF. V gene TRBV28 combines with J gene TRBJ2-7; 9 bases match TRBD1. The CDR3 is 15 residues long. With V trimmed by 8 bases and J by 4 bases, 12 bases remained unmatched. In germline, CDR1 is MDHEN, CDR2 SYDVKM.

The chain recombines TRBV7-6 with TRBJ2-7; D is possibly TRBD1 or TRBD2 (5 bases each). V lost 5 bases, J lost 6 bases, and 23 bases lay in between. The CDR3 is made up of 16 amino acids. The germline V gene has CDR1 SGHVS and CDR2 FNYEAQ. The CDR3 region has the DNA TGTGCCAGCAGCCCTGGTAGAGGGGCCTCGGTTGGCGAGCAGTACTTC. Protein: CASSPGRGASVGEQYF.

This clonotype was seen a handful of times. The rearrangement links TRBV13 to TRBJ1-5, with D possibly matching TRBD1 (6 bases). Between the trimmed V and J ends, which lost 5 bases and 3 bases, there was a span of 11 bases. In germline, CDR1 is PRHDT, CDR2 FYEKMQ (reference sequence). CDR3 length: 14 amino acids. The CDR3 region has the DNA TGTGCCAGCAGCCAGAGGGGGAACAATCAGCCCCAGCATTTT. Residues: CASSQRGNNQPQHF.

In DNA form, the CDR3 reads TGTGCCAGCAGGAGGACAGAGAACACCGGGGAGCTGTTTTTT. Its translation: CASRRTENTGELFF. The V and J genes are TRBV7-6 and TRBJ2-2; maybe TRBD1 (6 bases). Per the germline V gene, CDR1 is SGHVS and CDR2 is FNYEAQ. This CDR3 is 14 amino acids long. Deletions cut 6 bases from V and 1 base from J, with 9 bases between.

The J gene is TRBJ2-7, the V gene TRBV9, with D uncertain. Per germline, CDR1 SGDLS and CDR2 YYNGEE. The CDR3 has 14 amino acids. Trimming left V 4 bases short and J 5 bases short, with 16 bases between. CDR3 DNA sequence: TGTGCCAGCAGCCCAGCAGGACGGCAAGACGAGCAGTACTTC. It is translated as CASSPAGRQDEQYF.

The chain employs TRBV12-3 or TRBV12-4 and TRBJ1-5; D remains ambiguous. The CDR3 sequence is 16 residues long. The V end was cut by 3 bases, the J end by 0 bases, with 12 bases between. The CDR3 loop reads CASSFRAHYSNQPQHF. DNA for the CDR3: TGTGCCAGCAGTTTTAGGGCACATTATAGCAATCAGCCCCAGCATTTT.

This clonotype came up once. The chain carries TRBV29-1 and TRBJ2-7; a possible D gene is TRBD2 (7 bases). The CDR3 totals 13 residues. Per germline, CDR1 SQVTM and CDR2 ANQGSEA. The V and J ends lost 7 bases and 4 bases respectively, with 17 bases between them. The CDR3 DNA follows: TGCAGCGCCGGCAAGGGGGGGCCTTACGAGCAGTACTTC. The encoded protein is CSAGKGGPYEQYF.

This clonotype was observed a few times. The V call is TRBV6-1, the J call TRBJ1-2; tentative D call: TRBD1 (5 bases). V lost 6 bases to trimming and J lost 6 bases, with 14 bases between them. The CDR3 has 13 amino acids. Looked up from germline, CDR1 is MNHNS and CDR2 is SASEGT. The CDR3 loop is CASSEQAWDGYTF. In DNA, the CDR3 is TGTGCCAGCAGCGAACAGGCTTGGGATGGCTACACCTTC.

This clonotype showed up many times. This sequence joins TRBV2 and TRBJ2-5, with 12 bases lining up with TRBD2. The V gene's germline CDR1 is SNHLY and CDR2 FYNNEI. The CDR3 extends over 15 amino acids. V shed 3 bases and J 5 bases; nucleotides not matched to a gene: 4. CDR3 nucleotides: TGTGCCAGCAGTGAGACTAGCGGGAGCAGGGAGACCCAGTACTTC. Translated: CASSETSGSRETQYF.

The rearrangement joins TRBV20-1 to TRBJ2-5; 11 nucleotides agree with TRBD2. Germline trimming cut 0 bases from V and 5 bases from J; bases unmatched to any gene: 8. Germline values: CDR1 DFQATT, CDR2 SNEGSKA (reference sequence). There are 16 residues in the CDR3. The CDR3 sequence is CSARDVSGRAWETQYF. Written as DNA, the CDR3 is TGCAGTGCTAGAGATGTTAGCGGGAGGGCCTGGGAGACCCAGTACTTC.

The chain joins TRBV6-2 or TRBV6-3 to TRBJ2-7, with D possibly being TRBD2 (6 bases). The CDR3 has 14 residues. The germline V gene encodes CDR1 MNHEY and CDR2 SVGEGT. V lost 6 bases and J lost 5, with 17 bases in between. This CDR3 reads CASSGGGYGDEQYF. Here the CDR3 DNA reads TGTGCCAGCAGCGGGGGAGGTTACGGGGACGAGCAGTACTTC.

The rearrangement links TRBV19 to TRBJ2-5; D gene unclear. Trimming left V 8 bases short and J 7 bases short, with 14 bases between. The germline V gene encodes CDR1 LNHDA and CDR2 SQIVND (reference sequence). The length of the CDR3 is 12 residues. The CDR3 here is CASSLLGGTQYF. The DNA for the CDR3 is TGTGCCAGTTCCCTTTTGGGTGGGACCCAGTACTTC.

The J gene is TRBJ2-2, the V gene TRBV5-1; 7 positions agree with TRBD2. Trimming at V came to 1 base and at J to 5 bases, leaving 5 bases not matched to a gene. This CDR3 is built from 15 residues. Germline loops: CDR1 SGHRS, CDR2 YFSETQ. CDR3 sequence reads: CASSLWGGPTGELFF. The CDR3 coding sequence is TGCGCCAGCAGCTTGTGGGGAGGGCCGACCGGGGAGCTGTTTTTT.

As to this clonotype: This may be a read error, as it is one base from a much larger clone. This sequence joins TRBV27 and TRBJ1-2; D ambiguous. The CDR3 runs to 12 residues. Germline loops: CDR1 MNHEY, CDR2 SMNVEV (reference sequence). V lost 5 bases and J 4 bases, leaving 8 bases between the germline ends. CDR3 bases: TGTGCCAGCAGTCCCCCGGCCTATGGCTACACCTTC. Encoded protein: CASSPPAYGYTF.

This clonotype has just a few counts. The CDR3 DNA sequence: TGTGCCAGCAGCTTATTCCCCGGACTCGGCGCCAAAAACATTCAGTACTTC. This encodes CASSLFPGLGAKNIQYF. The rearrangement links TRBV7-2 to TRBJ2-4; D perhaps matches TRBD2 (5 bases). With 2 bases removed from V and 1 base from J, the gap between germline ends came to 15 bases. The germline V gene encodes CDR1 SGHTA and CDR2 FQGNSA. This CDR3 comprises 17 residues.

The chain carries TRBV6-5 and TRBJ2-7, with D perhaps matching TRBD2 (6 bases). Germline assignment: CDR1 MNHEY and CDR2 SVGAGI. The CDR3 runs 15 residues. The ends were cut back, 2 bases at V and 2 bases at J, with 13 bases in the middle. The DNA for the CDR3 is TGTGCCAGCAGTTACCCTAGGGAGGCTCCCTACGAGCAGTACTTC. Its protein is CASSYPREAPYEQYF.

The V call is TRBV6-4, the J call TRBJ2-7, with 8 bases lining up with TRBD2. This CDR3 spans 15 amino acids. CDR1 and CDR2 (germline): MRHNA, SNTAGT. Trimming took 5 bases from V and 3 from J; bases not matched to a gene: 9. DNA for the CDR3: TGTGCCAGCAGTTACGGTGTGACTAGCGACTACGAGCAGTACTTC. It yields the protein CASSYGVTSDYEQYF.

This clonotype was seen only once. The CDR3 is CSVRPPGWDEQYF. The CDR3 DNA reads TGCAGCGTCCGCCCCCCAGGGTGGGACGAGCAGTACTTC. The rearrangement joins TRBV29-1 to TRBJ2-7, with a weak D call TRBD1 (5 bases). V lost 6 bases and J lost 5, with 17 bases in between. The CDR3 has 13 amino acids. Germline CDR1 and CDR2: SQVTM and ANQGSEA.

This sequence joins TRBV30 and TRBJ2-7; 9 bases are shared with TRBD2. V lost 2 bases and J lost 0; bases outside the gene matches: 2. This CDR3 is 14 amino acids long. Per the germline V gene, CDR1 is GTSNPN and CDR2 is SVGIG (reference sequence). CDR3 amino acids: CAWSRLAVSYEQYF. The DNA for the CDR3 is TGTGCCTGGAGTAGACTAGCGGTCTCCTACGAGCAGTACTTC. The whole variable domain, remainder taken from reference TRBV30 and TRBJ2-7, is SQTIHQWPATLVQPVGSPLSLECTVEGTSNPNLYWYRQAAGRGLQLLFYSVGIGQISSEVPQNLSASRPQDRQFILSSKKLLLSDSGFYLCAWSRLAVSYEQYFGPGTRLTVT.

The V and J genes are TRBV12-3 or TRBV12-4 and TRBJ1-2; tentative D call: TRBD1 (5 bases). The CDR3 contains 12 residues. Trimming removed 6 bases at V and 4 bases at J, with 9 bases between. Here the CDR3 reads CASSNRTYGYTF. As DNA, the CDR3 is TGTGCCAGCAGCAACAGGACCTATGGCTACACCTTC.

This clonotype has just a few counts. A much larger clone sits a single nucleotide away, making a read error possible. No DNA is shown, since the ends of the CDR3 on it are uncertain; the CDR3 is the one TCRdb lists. The CDR3 loop is CSVGEGTEALF. The V and J genes are TRBV29-1 and TRBJ1-1. Germline CDR1 SQVTM, CDR2 ANQGSEA. The length of the CDR3 is 11 amino acids, counting both ends.

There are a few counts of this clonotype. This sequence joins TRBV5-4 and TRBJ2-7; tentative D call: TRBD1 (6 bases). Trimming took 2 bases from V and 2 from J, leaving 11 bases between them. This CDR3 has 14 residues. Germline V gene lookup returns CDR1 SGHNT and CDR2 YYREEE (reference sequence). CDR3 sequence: CASSLTGKPYEQYF. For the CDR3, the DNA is TGTGCCAGCAGCTTAACAGGGAAACCCTACGAGCAGTACTTC.

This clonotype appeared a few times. This CDR3 reads CASRPAGVVYEQYF. Here the CDR3 DNA reads TGTGCCAGCAGGCCAGCGGGAGTCGTCTACGAGCAGTACTTC. The chain combines TRBV6-2 or TRBV6-3 with TRBJ2-7, with 8 positions matching TRBD2. V trimming: 6 bases; J trimming: 3 bases; junction bases outside the gene matches: 7. This CDR3 is built from 14 residues. CDR1 is MNHEY, CDR2 SVGEGT, per germline.

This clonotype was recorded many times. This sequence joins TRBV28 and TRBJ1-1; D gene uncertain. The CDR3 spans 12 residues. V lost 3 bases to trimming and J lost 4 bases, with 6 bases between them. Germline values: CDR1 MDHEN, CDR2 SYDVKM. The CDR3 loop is CASSFGPTEAFF. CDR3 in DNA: TGTGCCAGCAGTTTCGGTCCCACTGAAGCTTTCTTT.